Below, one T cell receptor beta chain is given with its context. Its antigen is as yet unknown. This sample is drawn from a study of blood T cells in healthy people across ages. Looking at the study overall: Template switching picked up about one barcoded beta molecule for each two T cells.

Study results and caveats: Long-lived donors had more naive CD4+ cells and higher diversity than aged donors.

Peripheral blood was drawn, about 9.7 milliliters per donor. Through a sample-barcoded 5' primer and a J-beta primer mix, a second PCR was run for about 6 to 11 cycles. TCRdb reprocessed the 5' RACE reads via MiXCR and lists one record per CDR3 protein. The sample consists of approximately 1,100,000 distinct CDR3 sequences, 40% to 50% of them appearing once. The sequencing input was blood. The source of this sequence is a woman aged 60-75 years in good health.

The CDR3 reads CASSPVGEGYTF. The CDR3 DNA is TGCGCCAGCAGCCCCGTTGGGGAAGGCTACACCTTC. J is TRBJ1-2 and V is TRBV5-1; D remains ambiguous. Germline V gives CDR1 SGHRS, CDR2 YFSETQ. CDR3 size: 12 residues. Trimming took 4 bases from V and 8 from J, leaving 12 bases between them.